This record covers a single T cell receptor beta chain. Assignment of participants to cohorts was predicated upon participant-reported clinical history. This specimen belongs to a study of blood T cell repertoires in COVID-19. Sequencing used immunoSEQ multiplex PCR; TCRdb keeps in-frame clones, though not all of them. The sample carries over 150,000 clones, about four fifths recorded once. CDR1 and CDR2 from the germline V gene are SGHTA and FQGNSA. V lost 4 bases, J lost 2 bases, and 8 bases stayed unmatched. The CDR3 is 15 residues long. The source material was PBMCs or T cells enriched from blood (not recorded which). This TCR was sampled from a woman aged 30 to 39 who had recovered from COVID-19. The V and J genes are TRBV7-2 and TRBJ2-7; 7 bases fit TRBD1. The CDR3 DNA reads TGTGCCAGCAGCTCCCAGGGGGTTCAACCCTACGAGCAGTACTTC. Translated: CASSSQGVQPYEQYF.